These 17 T cell receptor beta chains were sequenced from one sample in a study of OX40 agonist ivuxolimab in advanced cancers. Sequencing was performed with immunoSEQ multiplex PCR; in TCRdb, only in-frame clones are kept and a portion is missing. Of 60,000 or so clones in the sample, 80% to 95% were seen once. The sequencing here drew on CD4+ or CD8+ T cells sorted from blood, taken in a trial of the OX40 agonist ivuxolimab. These receptors came from an adult with an advanced solid tumor such as melanoma, head and neck, liver or kidney cancer.

This chain joins TRBV13 and TRBJ1-1, with a possible D match to TRBD1 (5 bases). Germline loops: CDR1 PRHDT, CDR2 FYEKMQ (reference sequence). Trimming left V 1 base short and J 7 bases short, with 13 bases between. The CDR3 has 14 residues. CDR3 DNA sequence: TGTGCCAGCAGCTTAGCGACAGCCGGGGGTGAAGCTTTCTTT. Its translation: CASSLATAGGEAFF.

The rearrangement links TRBV5-1 to TRBJ2-7, with D perhaps TRBD2 (5 bases). V lost 3 bases to trimming and J lost 4 bases, with 8 bases between them. CDR1 SGHRS and CDR2 YFSETQ come from the germline V gene. The CDR3 sequence is 12 residues long. The CDR3 reads CASSSGLYEQYF. DNA of the CDR3: TGCGCCAGCAGCTCTGGACTGTACGAGCAGTACTTC.

The gene calls are TRBV5-4 and TRBJ2-7, with 8 bases that match TRBD1. The CDR3 loop spans 15 amino acids. Germline V lookup: CDR1 SGHNT, CDR2 YYREEE (reference sequence). Germline trimming cut 1 base from V and 2 bases from J; bases unmatched to any gene: 5. In DNA form, the CDR3 reads TGTGCCAGCAGCTTGTCGACAGGGGAAACCTACGAGCAGTACTTC. This encodes CASSLSTGETYEQYF.

The chain combines TRBV7-9 with TRBJ1-4; D is unclear. This CDR3 is built from 13 residues. Germline V lookup: CDR1 SEHNR, CDR2 FQNEAQ (reference sequence). V was trimmed by 6 bases and J by 5 bases, leaving 10 bases between them. CDR3 coding DNA: TGTGCCAGCAGTCCGCTAGGGAATGAAAAACTGTTTTTT. It translates to CASSPLGNEKLFF.

For the CDR3, the DNA is TGTGCCAGCAGTTTATTCGGTAATGAAAAACTGTTTTTT. Translation: CASSLFGNEKLFF. V usage is TRBV27 and J usage is TRBJ1-4; D is undetermined. Germline-derived CDR1 and CDR2 are MNHEY and SMNVEV (reference sequence). This CDR3 comprises 13 residues. V was clipped by 1 base and J by 4 bases, with 4 bases between them.

This rearrangement joins TRBV9 to TRBJ2-2; 7 bases map to TRBD2. Germline CDR1 and CDR2: SGDLS and YYNGEE. Unmatched junction bases numbered 9, after V lost 1 base and J lost 0 bases. The CDR3 loop spans 18 amino acids. The CDR3 DNA is TGTGCCAGCAGCGTACCTGGGAGGGTCAGCACGAACACCGGGGAGCTGTTTTTT. Translation: CASSVPGRVSTNTGELFF.

This clone was counted once. CDR3 bases: TGTGCCAGCAGTTGGAGCGGGGGGGCCAGGGAGCAGTACTTC. Its protein is CASSWSGGAREQYF. The chain is built from TRBV27 and TRBJ2-7; 10 nucleotides match TRBD2. V lost 4 bases to trimming and J lost 7 bases; unmatched junction nucleotides: 7. This CDR3 has 14 residues. Germline V lookup: CDR1 MNHEY, CDR2 SMNVEV (reference sequence).

This clone has only one observation. V usage is TRBV4-1 and J usage is TRBJ2-2; the D gene is possibly TRBD2 (5 bases). With 5 bases removed from V and 6 bases from J, the gap between germline ends came to 13 bases. Germline lookup yields CDR1 MGHRA and CDR2 YSYEKL. There are 14 residues in the CDR3. DNA of the CDR3: TGCGCCAGCAGCTACGGGAAATGGTCCGGGGAGCTGTTTTTT. Translating it yields CASSYGKWSGELFF.

The V and J genes are TRBV6-5 and TRBJ2-7; TRBD1 might be the D (6 bases). The germline V gene encodes CDR1 MNHEY and CDR2 SVGAGI. V was clipped by 9 bases and J by 3 bases, with 12 bases between them. The CDR3 covers 12 residues. CDR3 sequence reads: CASGDKNYEQYF. The CDR3 nucleotides read TGTGCCAGTGGGGACAAGAACTACGAGCAGTACTTC.

The chain recombines TRBV6-5 with TRBJ1-4, with TRBD1 identical over 8 bases. This CDR3 is 13 amino acids long. The V gene's germline CDR1 is MNHEY and CDR2 SVGAGI. The junction had 7 bases not matched to a gene; V was cut back by 6 bases and J by 10 bases. Here the CDR3 DNA reads TGTGCCAGCAGCCCCGGACAGGGCGGAAAACTGTTTTTT. This encodes CASSPGQGGKLFF.

The J gene is TRBJ2-3, the V gene TRBV27; TRBD2 aligns across 9 bases. Germline V gene data show CDR1 as MNHEY and CDR2 as SMNVEV (reference sequence). V gave up 7 bases and J gave up 1 base; unmatched junction bases: 0. The CDR3 sequence is 13 residues long. Here the CDR3 DNA reads TGTGCCAGCATAGCGGGGGGCACAGATACGCAGTATTTT. It specifies CASIAGGTDTQYF.

This chain uses TRBV4-1 with TRBJ2-5; possible D gene TRBD1, 6 bases. CDR3 length equals 14 residues. V was clipped by 5 bases and J by 5 bases, with 15 bases between them. The germline V gene encodes CDR1 MGHRA and CDR2 YSYEKL. CDR3 sequence (DNA): TGCGCCAGCAGCGCCACAGGGTTGGTGGAGACCCAGTACTTC. Translation gives CASSATGLVETQYF.

This clone was detected only once. This rearrangement joins TRBV4-3 to TRBJ2-7; D may be TRBD2 (6 bases). Per the germline V gene, CDR1 is LGHNA and CDR2 is YSLEER. V was clipped by 0 bases and J by 4 bases, with 16 bases between them. This CDR3 is 16 amino acids long. CDR3 residues: CASSQDGTWLGYEQYF. The CDR3 DNA reads TGCGCCAGCAGCCAAGATGGGACTTGGCTGGGTTACGAGCAGTACTTC.

This chain connects TRBV11-2 to TRBJ1-2; 9 positions agree with TRBD1. CDR1 is SGHAT, CDR2 FQNNGV, per germline. There are 14 residues in the CDR3. Trimming took 4 bases from V and 6 from J; bases not matched to a gene: 6. The CDR3 DNA sequence: TGTGCCAGCAGCTCTCCGGGACAGGGTGATGGCTACACCTTC. Its protein is CASSSPGQGDGYTF.

V usage is TRBV27 and J usage is TRBJ2-7, with 12 bases aligning to TRBD2. V trimming: 0 bases; J trimming: 3 bases; junction bases outside the gene matches: 3. The CDR3 covers 16 residues. CDR1 is MNHEY, CDR2 SMNVEV, per germline (reference sequence). The CDR3 nucleotides are TGTGCCAGCAGTTTATCGCTAGCGGGGGGGTTCTACGAGCAGTACTTC. Amino acids: CASSLSLAGGFYEQYF.

Concerning this clone itself: Other DNA sequences in the sample encode the same CDR3. V and J are TRBV11-3 and TRBJ2-7; no firm D call. CDR1 and CDR2 from the germline V gene are SGHNT and YENEEA. Trimming took off 5 bases at V and 2 bases at J, with 13 bases between the two ends. This CDR3 has 14 residues. The CDR3 nucleotides are TGTGCCAGCAGCCCCGCGAGTGGTACCTACGAGCAGTACTTC. Its protein product is CASSPASGTYEQYF.

The table lists this clone with many counts. The chain carries TRBV12-5 and TRBJ1-1, with TRBD1 matching over 10 bases. Germline CDR1 LGHNT, CDR2 FRNRAP. The CDR3 spans 15 residues. J lost 4 bases, V lost 1 base, and 3 bases had no gene match. For the CDR3, the DNA is TGTGCTAGTGGTTTGGCCCGGACAGGGGGCACTGAAGCTTTCTTT. It specifies CASGLARTGGTEAFF.